This TCR beta chain was sequenced for a study of blood T cell repertoires in COVID-19 (dated by TCRdb to the early 2020s). Regarding the study in general: Samples from collaborators originated in the United States, Italy and Spain and spanned both the acute and convalescent phases of COVID-19. The prospective study material was composed of cDNA or gDNA derived from T cells, B-cell-depleted T cells, or PBMCs. The dataset comprised deeply sampled blood TCRbeta repertoires from subjects exposed to, actively infected with, or recovered from COVID-19. The repertoires were released in a freely available public database intended as a resource for research on the immune response to SARS-CoV-2. The samples were drawn from the first 160 participants of the ongoing ImmuneRACE study and from 950 to 1,500 subjects provided by 6 global collaborators. Sample metadata almost always included a de-identified subject ID, COVID-19 status, age in years and sex. HLA class I and class II types, where available, came from metadata supplied by the sample provider rather than from assay-based typing.

The immunoSEQ Assay, a bias-controlled multiplex PCR, was used to amplify TCRbeta CDR3 regions from genomic DNA. As for how the authors treated the data: Within the assay, amplification of reference gene primers was used to estimate how many nucleated cells each sample contained. To quantify the absolute abundance of each unique TCRbeta CDR3 rearrangement, sequence reads were collapsed and filtered. For each sample, productive Simpson clonality was calculated by taking the square root of Simpson's diversity index across productive rearrangements. Not all clones reach the TCRdb copy of this immuneACCESS table, which keeps in-frame sequences only. Checked studies attribute under half of the gap to unresolved V genes and leave the rest unexplained. That table furnishes V, J and clone size, whereas the DNA furnished D and trimming. The sample table holds some 130,000 clones, of which approximately 90% were seen once. The top ten constitute 18% of the sample.

CDR1 SGHVS and CDR2 FNYEAQ were looked up in the germline V gene. At the junction V is shortened by 2 bases and J by 2 bases; bases outside the gene matches: 13. CDR3 length: 20 amino acids, cysteine to phenylalanine. Only the CDR3 portion is preserved as DNA: 60 bases, with reading frame beginning at the first base. This clone appeared a single time. Which antigen it targets is not known. One base away there is no much larger clone; base qualities are not given. The collaborating institutions used their own protocols to collect whole blood in K2EDTA tubes. For TCRbeta analysis, collaborators shipped samples in one of three forms: frozen whole blood, isolated PBMCs, or DNA extracted from either of those sample types. Broad study findings and their caveats: Clinical and demographic metadata were provided uncurated, with the amount varying by source and participant.

Material: peripheral blood. The source of this sequence is a man aged 50-60 years with active or convalescent COVID-19. The sequence is built from TRBV7-6 and TRBJ2-7, with 15 bases aligning to TRBD2. The CDR3 protein is CASSLSLGLAGGGHPYEQYF. Read as DNA, the sequence is TGTGCCAGCAGCTTAAGTCTAGGACTAGCGGGAGGGGGACACCCCTACGAGCAGTACTTC.